This T cell receptor (beta chain) was identified in a study of T cells after yellow fever vaccination (dated by TCRdb to the late 2010s). Study-level background: The SMART-Seq v4 Ultra Low Input RNA kit was used to prepare libraries from fractions with low cell numbers. To track T-cell clones before and after primary and booster YFV17D yellow fever vaccination, bulk TCR alpha and beta repertoires were sequenced longitudinally. Two healthy male donors, one aged 18 to 30 and one aged 30 to 40 years, made up the cohort. Bulk PBMC replicates and cell subsets were isolated from blood drawn at multiple timepoints before and after both primary and secondary immunization. The paper's findings and limits, for the study overall: Most clones expanded after primary vaccination were re-detected after the booster (96% of CD4 and around 88% of CD8), suggesting broad memory maintenance. Computational filtering was required because FACS-sorted repertoires could contain abundant contaminating clonotypes from the bulk population. A small fraction of clonotypes showed up in both the CD4 and CD8 compartments, probably as a result of convergent recombination. Compared with the primary T-cell response, the secondary T-cell response was faster but weaker, reaching its peak on day 5 rather than on day 15. Only a couple of donors were included in the study, so the extent to which the findings can be generalized is limited.

As regards this clonotype: It lacks a known antigen. No base quality information exists; no much larger clone differs at one position.

This specimen's treatment or condition label, interpreted: live attenuated yellow fever vaccine strain. At every blood-draw timepoint, two biological replicates of bulk PBMCs were collected. A standard Ficoll-Paque protocol was used to isolate PBMCs from peripheral blood. TriZol was used to extract RNA from bulk PBMCs, from CD4 and CD8 fractions, and from dextramer-positive and dextramer-negative fractions. Taken from the germline V gene, the CDR1 and CDR2 loops are SGHRS and YFSETQ. From the cysteine up to the phenylalanine, the CDR3 has a length of 16 residues. Left in the record is the CDR3 DNA by itself, 48 bases read in frame from the first base. Trimming at the junction amounts to 0 bases on V and 4 bases on J, and the germline ends lie 16 bases apart. TCR cDNA was made using 5'RACE template switching, a step that added a universal primer site and unique molecular identifiers. Priming of cDNA synthesis was performed from both the TCR alpha and TCR beta constant segments. Two PCR steps were used to amplify libraries, with sample barcodes and sequencing adapters being added in the second step. Sequencing of libraries was done on Illumina HiSeq 2500 (2x100 bp) or NovaSeq (2x150 bp). Per the source publication's procedure: Demultiplexing of reads and collapsing into UMI consensus sequences were performed with MIGEC, and V(D)J alignment was carried out with MiXCR. Clonotypes responding to the vaccine were identified with edgeR on replicate PBMC samples, with the criteria of FDR below 0.01 and a log2 fold change above 5 up to day 15. CD4 or CD8 identity was assigned to each bulk clonotype according to whether the clonotype was present at higher abundance in the sequenced CD4 repertoire or the sequenced CD8 repertoire. The raw public data were reprocessed by TCRdb itself: fastp quality trimming at Q25, MiXCR clonotype calling, in-frame beta chains only. CDR3 protein duplicates are merged, each entry listing the most common genes and DNA. The V and J calls and clone size are TCRdb's, not the authors'. A total of a few hundred thousand distinct CDR3 sequences appear in this sample, 8.7% of them only once. The ten top clones hold roughly 17% of the sample.

This TCR came from a man younger than 35 who received the YFV17D yellow fever vaccine. The material sequenced was PBMCs, taken on the day of the first yellow fever vaccination. Here the chain combines TRBV5-1 and TRBJ2-5, with the D segment identity uncertain. The nucleotide sequence reads TGCGCCAGCAGCTTGGGGTCCCCAGGCGCAAGAGAGACCCAGTACTTC. It encodes CASSLGSPGARETQYF.